A selection of T cell receptor beta chains follows, all from one sample in a study of T cell responses to AZD1222 COVID-19 vaccine. Sequencing was performed with immunoSEQ multiplex PCR; in TCRdb, only in-frame clones are kept and a portion is missing. The profile shows roughly 140,000 clones, around nine tenths of them singletons. The sample was peripheral blood, taken on day 0 of AZD1222 vaccination. The receptors derive from an adult in good health. Each CDR3 is given with its conserved first and last residue. The order of the fields is D gene, clone size, J gene, V gene, CDR3 protein, CDR3 DNA. D genes are given only for firm matches. Clone size is not always given. Where it is, it says once, few, many or a class for expanded clones.

>-|-|TRBJ2-3|TRBV25-1
CASSESGDSTTRTDTQYF
TGTGCCAGCAGTGAATCGGGGGACAGTACAACACGCACAGATACGCAGTATTTT
>-|-|TRBJ2-7|TRBV7-8
CASSLAGGANYEQYF
TGTGCCAGCAGCTTAGCGGGTGGGGCCAACTACGAGCAGTACTTC
>-|-|TRBJ1-1|TRBV19
CASTDRLNTEAFF
TGTGCCAGTACGGACAGACTGAACACTGAAGCTTTCTTT
>TRBD1|-|TRBJ2-5|TRBV12-3/TRBV12-4
CASSWTGETQYF
TGTGCCAGCAGTTGGACAGGAGAGACCCAGTACTTC
>TRBD2|-|TRBJ2-7|TRBV2
CASSGLAGWYEQYF
TGTGCCAGCAGTGGACTAGCGGGTTGGTACGAGCAGTACTTC
>-|-|TRBJ1-1|TRBV29-1
CSGFGENTEAFF
TGCAGCGGATTTGGGGAGAACACTGAAGCTTTCTTT
>-|-|TRBJ2-7|TRBV6-2/TRBV6-3
CASSSRRGIYEQYF
TGTGCCAGCAGCTCCCGTAGGGGGATCTACGAGCAGTACTTC
>TRBD1|-|TRBJ2-7|TRBV4-3
CASSHGTGGSYEQYF
TGCGCCAGCAGCCACGGGACAGGGGGCTCATACGAGCAGTACTTC
>TRBD1|-|TRBJ1-5|TRBV6-5
CASRLDRVNQPQHF
TGTGCCAGCAGGCTAGACAGGGTAAATCAGCCCCAGCATTTT
>-|-|TRBJ1-2|TRBV7-6
CASSSGGGPYGYTF
TGTGCCAGCAGCTCCGGGGGAGGGCCCTATGGCTACACCTTC
>TRBD1|once|TRBJ1-2|TRBV7-9
CASSLDRDDGYTF
TGTGCCAGCAGTCTAGACAGGGATGATGGCTACACCTTC
>-|once|TRBJ1-2|TRBV6-6
CASSYTEVGGYTF
TGTGCCAGCAGTTATACAGAAGTCGGGGGCTACACCTTC
>-|once|TRBJ2-5|TRBV11-2
CASSLFGRDQETQYF
TGTGCCAGCAGCTTATTTGGGCGGGACCAAGAGACCCAGTACTTC
>-|-|TRBJ1-1|TRBV2
CASFREAGLGTEAFF
TGTGCCAGCTTTCGGGAGGCAGGGTTGGGCACTGAAGCTTTCTTT
>TRBD2|-|TRBJ2-7|TRBV12-3/TRBV12-4
CATQTSGSYEQYF
TGTGCCACCCAGACTAGCGGGAGCTACGAGCAGTACTTC
>-|-|TRBJ2-1|TRBV4-2
CASSQSVVIGNEQFF
TGTGCCAGCAGCCAATCTGTCGTCATAGGGAATGAGCAGTTCTTC
>TRBD1|-|TRBJ1-2|TRBV28
CASSYYRGSKFTNYGYTF
TGTGCCAGCAGTTATTACAGGGGCTCGAAATTCACGAACTATGGCTACACCTTC
>-|-|TRBJ1-1|TRBV28
CASSGAADTEAFF
TGTGCCAGCAGTGGGGCTGCGGACACTGAAGCTTTCTTT
>-|once|TRBJ1-1|TRBV7-8
CASSLYRGEEAFF
TGTGCCAGCAGCTTATATAGGGGGGAGGAAGCTTTCTTT
>-|-|TRBJ2-5|TRBV12-3/TRBV12-4
CASRHHLQETQYF
TGTGCCAGCAGGCACCATCTGCAAGAGACCCAGTACTTC
>-|-|TRBJ1-6|TRBV25-1
CASSETGLYNSPLHF
TGTGCCAGCAGTGAAACCGGACTCTATAATTCACCCCTCCACTTT
>-|once|TRBJ1-2|TRBV27
CASSFNSRSYGYTF
TGTGCCAGCAGTTTCAATAGCAGGAGTTATGGCTACACCTTC
>TRBD1|-|TRBJ1-1|TRBV28
CASRIQGASTEAFF
TGTGCCAGCAGGATACAGGGGGCAAGTACTGAAGCTTTCTTT
>TRBD1|-|TRBJ2-3|TRBV7-6
CASSQTRQGLTDTQYF
TGTGCCAGCAGCCAAACTAGACAGGGCCTCACAGATACGCAGTATTTT
>-|-|TRBJ1-4|TRBV12-3/TRBV12-4
CASRYTGEKLFF
TGTGCCAGCAGGTACACAGGGGAAAAACTGTTTTTT
>TRBD2|-|TRBJ2-1|TRBV18
CASSPPIGTSGNIGEQFF
TGTGCCAGCTCACCACCCATAGGGACTAGCGGGAATATTGGTGAGCAGTTCTTC
>-|-|TRBJ2-1|TRBV7-6
CASSLVDSGVGNEQFF
TGTGCCAGCAGCTTAGTTGATTCGGGAGTGGGCAATGAGCAGTTCTTC
>TRBD2|-|TRBJ2-3|TRBV11-2
CASSSRLAGNTQYF
TGTGCCAGCAGCTCCCGACTAGCGGGAAATACGCAGTATTTT
>-|once|TRBJ1-4|TRBV21-1
CASSKPNGRTGGSEKLFF
TGTGCCAGCAGCAAACCCAACGGACGCACAGGAGGGAGTGAAAAACTGTTTTTT
>-|-|TRBJ1-3|TRBV7-2
CASSPITPGNTIYF
TGTGCCAGCAGCCCAATAACCCCTGGAAACACCATATATTTT
>-|-|TRBJ2-4|TRBV6-2/TRBV6-3
CASSYLAGGPKNIQYF
TGTGCCAGCAGTTATTTAGCCGGGGGTCCCAAAAACATTCAGTACTTC
>-|-|TRBJ1-5|TRBV27
CASSPRDSNHPQHF
TGTGCCAGCAGTCCTAGGGATTCCAATCATCCCCAGCATTTT
>-|-|TRBJ1-4|TRBV4-2
CASSQGPGPGNEKLFF
TGTGCCAGCAGCCAAGGCCCCGGCCCTGGGAATGAAAAACTGTTTTTT
>-|-|TRBJ2-3|TRBV12-3/TRBV12-4
CASSHQRSDTQYF
TGTGCCAGCAGTCACCAGAGGTCCGATACGCAGTATTTT
>TRBD1|-|TRBJ1-1|TRBV11-2
CASRLLDRGTEAFF
TGTGCCAGCAGACTTTTGGACAGGGGCACTGAAGCTTTCTTT
>-|-|TRBJ1-5|TRBV27
CASSTLNQPQHF
TGTGCCAGCAGTACTCTCAATCAGCCCCAGCATTTT
>TRBD1|-|TRBJ2-7|TRBV7-8
CASSNRDRAYEQYF
TGTGCCAGCAGCAACCGGGACAGGGCTTACGAGCAGTACTTC
>-|-|TRBJ2-7|TRBV11-2
CASSLYLTERSYEQYF
TGTGCCAGCAGCTTATATCTTACGGAAAGATCCTACGAGCAGTACTTC
>-|-|TRBJ2-1|TRBV7-9
CASSLTDREAEQFF
TGTGCCAGCAGCTTAACAGACAGGGAGGCTGAGCAGTTCTTC
>TRBD1|-|TRBJ2-7|TRBV6-2/TRBV6-3
CASSYGQGVYEQYF
TGTGCCAGCAGTTACGGACAGGGGGTCTACGAGCAGTACTTC
>TRBD2|-|TRBJ2-1|TRBV28
CASTQFRASGGNEQFF
TGTGCCAGCACCCAATTCAGGGCTAGCGGGGGCAATGAGCAGTTCTTC
>TRBD1|-|TRBJ1-6|TRBV28
CASSTTGQGGRNSPLHF
TGTGCCAGCAGCACCACAGGACAGGGAGGGAGAAATTCACCCCTCCACTTT
>TRBD1|-|TRBJ2-7|TRBV6-5
CASSLRTGGYEQYF
TGTGCCAGCAGTCTACGGACAGGGGGCTACGAGCAGTACTTC
>TRBD1|-|TRBJ2-3|TRBV6-5
CASRNRDRETDTQYF
TGTGCCAGCAGAAACCGGGACAGGGAAACAGATACGCAGTATTTT
>-|once|TRBJ2-7|TRBV27
CASRKMGQPGEQYF
TGTGCCAGCAGAAAGATGGGACAACCCGGCGAGCAGTACTTC
>TRBD1|-|TRBJ2-5|TRBV14
CASSTRTGGGQETQYF
TGTGCCAGCAGCACTCGGACAGGGGGCGGTCAAGAGACCCAGTACTTC
>TRBD2|few|TRBJ2-7|TRBV6-1
CASSEKSSGSYEQYF
TGTGCCAGCAGTGAAAAGTCTAGCGGGAGCTACGAGCAGTACTTC
>-|-|TRBJ1-1|TRBV28
CASSLPGNRFTEAFF
TGTGCCAGCAGTTTACCGGGTAATAGGTTCACTGAAGCTTTCTTT
>-|-|TRBJ2-3|TRBV5-6
CASSFLDETGRTDTQYF
TGTGCCAGCAGCTTTCTCGACGAAACTGGACGCACAGATACGCAGTATTTT
>-|once|TRBJ1-2|TRBV28
CASTLTGYYGYTF
TGTGCCAGCACCTTGACGGGATACTATGGCTACACCTTC
>-|-|TRBJ2-2|TRBV21-1
CASNPGTLNTGELFF
TGTGCCAGCAACCCAGGGACACTGAACACCGGGGAGCTGTTTTTT